These T cell receptor beta chains were read from a single sample in a study of radiotherapy plus CTLA-4 blockade in lung cancer. Libraries were prepared by immunoSEQ multiplex PCR; TCRdb keeps only in-frame clonotypes and omits some of them. The repertoire holds over 75,000 clones, 83% seen once, with 0.84% in the top ten. The sequencing used peripheral blood, collected from a patient treated with radiotherapy plus ipilimumab. These receptor sequences come from a human donor with non-small cell lung cancer who had stable disease on radiotherapy plus ipilimumab. CDR3s include the opening cysteine and the closing phenylalanine or tryptophan. Each record gives: D gene, clone size, J gene, V gene, CDR3 DNA, CDR3 protein. The D gene is left open where the match is weak. Clone size is stated in some rows and not others, as once, few, many or a class when expanded.

>TRBD1|NA|TRBJ1-5|TRBV27
TGTGCCAGCAGCCTCCGACAGGGGTCCCAGCCCCAGCATTTT
CASSLRQGSQPQHF
>NA|NA|TRBJ2-7|TRBV9
TGTGCCAGCAGCGTAGTAGGGGACTCATCCTACGAGCAGTACTTC
CASSVVGDSSYEQYF
>TRBD1|once|TRBJ2-1|TRBV7-8
TGTGCCAGCAGCTTAGTAGGGGGCTATTACAATGAGCAGTTCTTC
CASSLVGGYYNEQFF
>TRBD1|NA|TRBJ1-1|TRBV27
TGTGCCAGCAGTTTCCTGGACAGGTTGTTTACTGAAGCTTTCTTT
CASSFLDRLFTEAFF
>TRBD1|NA|TRBJ1-1|TRBV27
TGTGCCAGCAGTCCCTCGGACAGGGGGCGCTTTCACGCTTTCTTT
CASSPSDRGRFHAFF
>NA|NA|TRBJ1-2|TRBV27
TGTGCCAGCAGAGGCCCTAGACAGAAAGGCTATGGCTACACCTTC
CASRGPRQKGYGYTF
>NA|NA|TRBJ2-7|TRBV6-1
TGTGCCAGCAGTCCATGGTCATCACCCTCCTACGAGCAGTACTTC
CASSPWSSPSYEQYF
>NA|NA|TRBJ1-1|TRBV5-1
TGCGCCAGCAGCTTGGCGGGGATTCCCAACACTGAAGCTTTCTTT
CASSLAGIPNTEAFF
>NA|NA|TRBJ2-1|TRBV6-1
TGTGCCAGCAGGGTTCCGACGGGTGAGCAGTTCTTC
CASRVPTGEQFF
>TRBD1|NA|TRBJ1-6|TRBV30
TGTGCCTCCCGGGACAGGGGGCTTTCACCCCTCCACTTT
CASRDRGLSPLHF
>TRBD1|NA|TRBJ2-1|TRBV7-8
TGTGCCAGCAGCTCGGGGACAGTGTTATACAATGAGCAGTTCTTC
CASSSGTVLYNEQFF
>NA|NA|TRBJ2-7|TRBV5-4
TGTGCCAGCAGCTTGGAACTCCCGAACAGCGAGCAGTACTTC
CASSLELPNSEQYF
>NA|few|TRBJ1-2|TRBV6-5
TGTGCCAGCAGTTTCTCACAGGGCGCTCTGTATGGCTACACCTTC
CASSFSQGALYGYTF
>TRBD1|NA|TRBJ2-7|TRBV5-6
TGTGCCAGCAGCTTATTGGGACAGAACTACGAGCAGTACTTC
CASSLLGQNYEQYF
>NA|NA|TRBJ1-1|TRBV28
TGTGCCAGCAGCAGGTGGGATTTTAGGGAAAACACTGAAGCTTTCTTT
CASSRWDFRENTEAFF
>NA|NA|TRBJ2-7|TRBV5-1
TGCGCCAGCAGCTTTGCCTTTTCCATTACCTACGAGCAGTACTTC
CASSFAFSITYEQYF
>NA|NA|TRBJ2-1|TRBV5-6
TGTGCCAGCATAGGAACAGGGTCGAGGGGGCAGTTCTTC
CASIGTGSRGQFF
>TRBD2|NA|TRBJ2-3|TRBV7-9
TGTGCCAGCAGCCCTAGCGGATCTAGCACAGATACGCAGTATTTT
CASSPSGSSTDTQYF
>TRBD1|NA|TRBJ1-3|TRBV11-2
TGTGCCAGCAGCCGAACCAGGGGGCGCGTAGGAAACACCATATATTTT
CASSRTRGRVGNTIYF
>TRBD1|few|TRBJ2-7|TRBV4-1
TGCGCCAGCAGCCAAGGGAGCGGGACAGGGGTTTTCGAGCAGTACTTC
CASSQGSGTGVFEQYF
>NA|NA|TRBJ2-2|TRBV5-1
TGCGCCAGCAGCAGCCTCGGAGCCGGGGAGCTGTTTTTT
CASSSLGAGELFF
>TRBD2|NA|TRBJ2-2|TRBV6-5
TGTGCCAGCAGTTCGGAGACTAGCGGGTCCACCGGGGAGCTGTTTTTT
CASSSETSGSTGELFF
>TRBD1|once|TRBJ2-5|TRBV18
TGTGCCAGCTCGGCGGACAGGGGGCGCTCATGGGAGACCCAGTACTTC
CASSADRGRSWETQYF
>TRBD2|NA|TRBJ2-1|TRBV6-6
TGTGCCAGCAGGACTAGCGGGGGACTCAATGAGCAGTTCTTC
CASRTSGGLNEQFF
>TRBD1|NA|TRBJ1-2|TRBV15
TGTGCCACCAGCGCAACAGGGGGGGGCTATGGCTACACCTTC
CATSATGGGYGYTF
>TRBD1|NA|TRBJ1-2|TRBV7-8
TGTGCCAGCAGCTTAGAAGTTTCCGGGACAGGGGGGAACTATGGCTACACCTTC
CASSLEVSGTGGNYGYTF
>NA|NA|TRBJ2-1|TRBV5-4
TGTGCCAGCAGCTCAGGAATGAACAATGAGCAGTTCTTC
CASSSGMNNEQFF
>TRBD2|few|TRBJ2-1|TRBV27
TGTGCCAGCACCCTGTATAGCGGGAGGAGGTCCTACAATGAGCAGTTCTTC
CASTLYSGRRSYNEQFF
>NA|few|TRBJ2-7|TRBV4-1
TGCGCCAGCAGCCAAGAGGCGAACTACGAGCAGTACTTC
CASSQEANYEQYF
>NA|NA|TRBJ1-5|TRBV6-6
TGTGCCAGCAGTAAGGCCGATAATCAGCCCCAGCATTTT
CASSKADNQPQHF
>NA|NA|TRBJ2-5|TRBV2
TGTGCCAGCAGAGCCGCAAAGACCCAGTACTTC
CASRAAKTQYF
>NA|NA|TRBJ1-5|TRBV2
TGTGCCAGCAGTGCTTACCCGACAGGAGGTCAGCCCCAGCATTTT
CASSAYPTGGQPQHF
>NA|once|TRBJ2-5|TRBV2
TGTGCCAGCAGTGAAGTGGGGGGGGCGCTTCAAGAGACCCAGTACTTC
CASSEVGGALQETQYF
>TRBD2|NA|TRBJ2-2|TRBV7-2
TGTGCCAGCAGCCCCTTTCTGAGCGGGGGGCGGACCGGGGAGCTGTTTTTT
CASSPFLSGGRTGELFF
>NA|NA|TRBJ1-3|TRBV9
TGTGCCAGCAGCGCTTCACCCGTTCAGGACTCTGGAAACACCATATATTTT
CASSASPVQDSGNTIYF
>NA|NA|TRBJ2-2|TRBV25-1
TGTGCCAGCAGTGAATATGGAGGGGCCACCGGGGAGCTGTTTTTT
CASSEYGGATGELFF
>TRBD2|NA|TRBJ2-1|TRBV7-3
TGTGCCAGCAGCTTAAACAGCGGGACCAACAATGAGCAGTTCTTC
CASSLNSGTNNEQFF
>TRBD1|once|TRBJ2-5|TRBV11-2
TGTGCCAGCAGCGTTATAGGGCAGGGGGCGCGAGAGACCCAGTACTTC
CASSVIGQGARETQYF
>NA|NA|TRBJ1-2|TRBV25-1
TGTGCCAGCAGTGATTGGGCGGACTTATCTGGCTACACCTTC
CASSDWADLSGYTF
>TRBD1|NA|TRBJ2-2|TRBV6-6
TGTGCCAGCAGCCTGACAGGGACCGGGGAGCTGTTTTTT
CASSLTGTGELFF
>NA|NA|TRBJ1-1|TRBV6-5
TGTGCCAGCAGTTACTCATTCACGGAGCTGAACACTGAAGCTTTCTTT
CASSYSFTELNTEAFF
>TRBD1|NA|TRBJ2-1|TRBV28
TGTGCCAGCAGTCTCTTTTATAGGGGACAGGGGGCAAATGAGCAGTTCTTC
CASSLFYRGQGANEQFF
>NA|NA|TRBJ1-1|TRBV5-1
TGCGCCAGCAACCAACAAGGGGGAAGTAACACTGAAGCTTTCTTT
CASNQQGGSNTEAFF
>TRBD1|NA|TRBJ2-1|TRBV9
TGTGCCAGCAGCGAGGGACAGAACTCTAACCTTAACAATGAGCAGTTCTTC
CASSEGQNSNLNNEQFF
>TRBD1|once|TRBJ2-7|TRBV18
TGTGCCAGCTCACCACCCGGGACAGCCTACTACGAGCAGTACTTC
CASSPPGTAYYEQYF
>NA|NA|TRBJ2-5|TRBV10-3
TGTGCCATCAGAAAGACCGAGAACCAAGAGACCCAGTACTTC
CAIRKTENQETQYF
>NA|NA|TRBJ1-3|TRBV21-1
TGTGCCAGCAGCAAAGTTATCGGGATTCCTTCTGGAAACACCATATATTTT
CASSKVIGIPSGNTIYF
>TRBD1|once|TRBJ1-4|TRBV28
TGTGCCAGCAGTTTATCCGGACAGGGGCAAGAAAAACTGTTTTTT
CASSLSGQGQEKLFF
>NA|NA|TRBJ1-1|TRBV7-9
TGTGCCAGCAGCCTGACGGGCACTGAAGCTTTCTTT
CASSLTGTEAFF
>TRBD1|NA|TRBJ2-7|TRBV6-6
TGTGCCAGCAGGGCCGGGACAGGGGCTAACTACGAGCAGTACTTC
CASRAGTGANYEQYF
>NA|few|TRBJ2-3|TRBV6-6
TGTGCCAGCAGTTCTAGCAGGGCGAGCACAGATACGCAGTATTTT
CASSSSRASTDTQYF